This T cell receptor (beta chain) is drawn from a study of blood T cells in healthy people across ages. Looking at the study overall: About one barcoded beta molecule per two T cells was the capture yield of template switching.

The CDR3 extends over 14 amino acids. Losses at the gene ends were 5 bases for V and 2 bases for J; bases not matched to a gene: 9. From germline, CDR1 is DFQATT and CDR2 SNEGSKA (reference sequence). Primers used in a second PCR of about 7 to 12 cycles were a sample-barcoded 5' primer and a J-beta primer mix. A template-switch adaptor that had 12 random nucleotides put a tag on each cDNA molecule. TCRdb reprocessed the 5' RACE reads with MiXCR, giving one entry per CDR3 protein. This sample has around 780,000 distinct CDR3 sequences; roughly 24% occur once, and the top ten carry 2.5% to 3.5%. These same data were also listed under a study on T cells of mothers and their children. Per that paper: Barcodes for each sample and 2-4 random nucleotides were added by the M1S primer used in the second PCR.

The sequencing input was blood. This TCR was recovered from a boy between 5 and 17 years old in good health. This chain links TRBV20-1 with TRBJ2-7; 7 positions agree with TRBD2. The CDR3 is CSAGGGRVTYEQYF. The CDR3 region has the DNA TGCAGTGCTGGGGGGGGTCGAGTTACCTACGAGCAGTACTTC.